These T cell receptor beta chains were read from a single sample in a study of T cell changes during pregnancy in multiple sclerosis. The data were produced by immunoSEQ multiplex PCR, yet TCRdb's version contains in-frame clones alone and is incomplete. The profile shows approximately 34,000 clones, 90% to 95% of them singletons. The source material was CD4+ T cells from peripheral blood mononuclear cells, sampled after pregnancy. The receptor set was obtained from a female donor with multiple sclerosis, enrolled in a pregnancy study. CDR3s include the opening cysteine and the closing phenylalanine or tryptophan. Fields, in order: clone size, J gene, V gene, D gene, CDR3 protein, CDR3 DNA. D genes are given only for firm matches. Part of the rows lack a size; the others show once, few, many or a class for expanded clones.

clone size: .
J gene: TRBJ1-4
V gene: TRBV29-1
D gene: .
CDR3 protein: CSGGMGNEKLFF
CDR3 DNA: TGCAGCGGAGGGATGGGTAATGAAAAACTGTTTTTT

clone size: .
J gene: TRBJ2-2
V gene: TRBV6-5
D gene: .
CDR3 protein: CASSQNTGELFF
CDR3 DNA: TGTGCCAGCAGTCAAAACACCGGGGAGCTGTTTTTT

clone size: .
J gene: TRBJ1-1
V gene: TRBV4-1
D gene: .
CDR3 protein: CASSQDRAGNTEAFF
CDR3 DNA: TGCGCCAGCAGCCAAGACCGGGCGGGGAACACTGAAGCTTTCTTT

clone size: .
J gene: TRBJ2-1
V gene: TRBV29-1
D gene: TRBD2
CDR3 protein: CSVQLAGMAGIGEQFF
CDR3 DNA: TGCAGCGTTCAGCTAGCGGGAATGGCAGGTATAGGTGAGCAGTTCTTC

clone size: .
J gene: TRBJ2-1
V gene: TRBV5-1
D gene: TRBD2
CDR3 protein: CASSWGLAGGYNEQFF
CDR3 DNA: TGCGCCAGCAGCTGGGGACTAGCGGGGGGGTACAATGAGCAGTTCTTC

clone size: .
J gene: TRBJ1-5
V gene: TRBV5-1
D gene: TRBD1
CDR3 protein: CASSLTGDQPQHF
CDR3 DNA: TGCGCCAGCAGCTTAACAGGGGATCAGCCCCAGCATTTT

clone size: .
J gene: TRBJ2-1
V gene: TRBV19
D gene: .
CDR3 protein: CASRAASYNEQFF
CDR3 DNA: TGTGCCAGTAGGGCCGCTAGCTACAATGAGCAGTTCTTC

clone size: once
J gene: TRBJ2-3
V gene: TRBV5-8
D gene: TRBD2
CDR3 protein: CASSLEFWRGTDTQYF
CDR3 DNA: TGTGCCAGCAGCTTGGAATTTTGGCGGGGGACAGATACGCAGTATTTT

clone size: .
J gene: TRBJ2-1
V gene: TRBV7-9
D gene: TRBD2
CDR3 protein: CASSASAGTSVGNEQFF
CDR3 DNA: TGTGCCAGCAGCGCCAGCGCCGGGACTAGCGTGGGCAATGAGCAGTTCTTC

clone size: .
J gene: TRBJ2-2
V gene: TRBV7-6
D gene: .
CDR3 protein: CASSLAWQGRTGELFF
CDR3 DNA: TGTGCCAGCAGCTTAGCGTGGCAGGGTCGCACCGGGGAGCTGTTTTTT

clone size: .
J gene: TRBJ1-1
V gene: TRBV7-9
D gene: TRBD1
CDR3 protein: CASSWDGTGTNTEAFF
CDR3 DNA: TGTGCCAGCAGCTGGGACGGGACAGGGACGAACACTGAAGCTTTCTTT

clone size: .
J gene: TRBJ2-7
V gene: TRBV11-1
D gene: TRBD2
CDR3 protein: CASSQTSGGAYEQYF
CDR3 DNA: TGTGCCAGCAGCCAGACTAGCGGGGGGGCATATGAGCAGTACTTC

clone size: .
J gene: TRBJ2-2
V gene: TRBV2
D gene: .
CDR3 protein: CASRSTGYTGELFF
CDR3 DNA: TGTGCCAGCAGGTCGACAGGATACACCGGGGAGCTGTTTTTT

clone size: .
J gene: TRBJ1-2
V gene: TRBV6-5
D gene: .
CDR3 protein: CASMGLIYGYTF
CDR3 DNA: TGTGCCAGCATGGGCCTTATCTATGGCTACACCTTC

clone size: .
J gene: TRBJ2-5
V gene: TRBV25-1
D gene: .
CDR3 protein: CATKRLAGTGETQYF
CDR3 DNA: TGTGCCACCAAGCGATTAGCGGGGACAGGGGAGACCCAGTACTTC

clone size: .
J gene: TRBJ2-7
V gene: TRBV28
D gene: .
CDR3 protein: CASSPHGGSSSYEQYF
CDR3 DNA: TGTGCCAGCAGTCCCCACGGCGGCTCCTCCTCCTACGAGCAGTACTTC

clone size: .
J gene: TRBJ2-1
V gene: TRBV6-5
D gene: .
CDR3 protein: CATKGRVGHEQFF
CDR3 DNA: TGTGCCACCAAGGGCAGGGTCGGCCATGAGCAGTTCTTC

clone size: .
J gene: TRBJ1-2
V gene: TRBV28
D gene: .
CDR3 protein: CASSLWPPGRDGYTF
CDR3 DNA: TGTGCCAGCAGTTTATGGCCCCCAGGGAGGGATGGCTACACCTTC

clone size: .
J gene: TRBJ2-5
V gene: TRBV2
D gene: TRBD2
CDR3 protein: CASRARLASQETQYF
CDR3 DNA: TGTGCCAGCAGAGCCAGACTAGCGAGCCAAGAGACCCAGTACTTC

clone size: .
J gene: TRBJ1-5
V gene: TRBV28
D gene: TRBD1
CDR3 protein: CASSLLGATGGYQPQHF
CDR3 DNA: TGTGCCAGCAGTTTATTGGGGGCGACAGGGGGGTATCAGCCCCAGCATTTT

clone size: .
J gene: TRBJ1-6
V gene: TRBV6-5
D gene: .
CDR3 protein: CASSLSPYSPLHF
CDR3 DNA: TGTGCCAGCAGTCTGTCCCCTTATTCACCCCTCCACTTT

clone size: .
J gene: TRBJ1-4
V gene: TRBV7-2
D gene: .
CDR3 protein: CASSEQGTNEKLFF
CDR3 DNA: TGTGCCAGCAGCGAACAGGGTACAAATGAAAAACTGTTTTTT

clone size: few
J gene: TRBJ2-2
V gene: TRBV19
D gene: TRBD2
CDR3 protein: CASARLGSGKGTGELFF
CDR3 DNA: TGTGCCAGCGCCAGGCTGGGGAGCGGGAAGGGCACCGGGGAGCTGTTTTTT

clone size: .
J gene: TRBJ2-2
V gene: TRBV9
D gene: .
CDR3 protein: CASSGGATNTGELFF
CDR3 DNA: TGTGCCAGCAGCGGGGGAGCGACGAACACCGGGGAGCTGTTTTTT

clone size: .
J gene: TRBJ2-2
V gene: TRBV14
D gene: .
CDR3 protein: CASSISRRGSTGELFF
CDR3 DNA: TGTGCCAGCAGCATAAGCCGACGGGGGTCCACCGGGGAGCTGTTTTTT

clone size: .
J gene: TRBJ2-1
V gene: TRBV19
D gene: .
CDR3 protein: CASSIGRVSYNEQFF
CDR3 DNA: TGTGCCAGTAGTATAGGGCGGGTCTCCTACAATGAGCAGTTCTTC

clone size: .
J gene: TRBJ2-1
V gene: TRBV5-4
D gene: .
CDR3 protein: CASSLTGDFYNEQFF
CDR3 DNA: TGTGCCAGCAGCTTGACGGGTGATTTCTACAATGAGCAGTTCTTC

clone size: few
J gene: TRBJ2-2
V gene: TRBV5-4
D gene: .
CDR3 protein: CASSLTGPNTGELFF
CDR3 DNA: TGTGCCAGCAGCCTAACAGGGCCGAACACCGGGGAGCTGTTTTTT

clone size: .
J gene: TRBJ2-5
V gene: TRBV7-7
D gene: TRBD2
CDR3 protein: CASSSSGRPEETQYF
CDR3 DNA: TGTGCCAGCAGCTCTAGCGGGAGACCAGAAGAGACCCAGTACTTC

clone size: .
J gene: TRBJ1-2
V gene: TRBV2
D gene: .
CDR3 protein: CASSDPRGYGYTF
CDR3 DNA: TGTGCCAGCAGTGACCCCCGGGGCTATGGCTACACCTTC

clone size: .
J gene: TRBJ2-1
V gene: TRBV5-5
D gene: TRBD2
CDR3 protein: CASSLLAGGGNEQFF
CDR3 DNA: TGTGCCAGCAGCTTACTAGCGGGAGGAGGAAATGAGCAGTTCTTC

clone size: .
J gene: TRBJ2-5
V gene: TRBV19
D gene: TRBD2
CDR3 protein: CASSRPGLAGETQYF
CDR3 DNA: TGTGCCAGTAGTAGGCCGGGACTAGCGGGGGAGACCCAGTACTTC

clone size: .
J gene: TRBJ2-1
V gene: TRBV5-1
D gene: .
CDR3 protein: CASSSSKAVHYNEQFF
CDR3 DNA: TGCGCCAGCAGCTCCAGCAAAGCGGTACACTACAATGAGCAGTTCTTC

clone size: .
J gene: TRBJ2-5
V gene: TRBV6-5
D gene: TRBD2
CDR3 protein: CASSYSGGGWETQYF
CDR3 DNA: TGTGCCAGCAGTTACTCGGGGGGGGGATGGGAGACCCAGTACTTC

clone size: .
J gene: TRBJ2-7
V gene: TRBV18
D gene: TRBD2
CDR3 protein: CASSLGGSYEQYF
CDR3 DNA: TGTGCCAGCTCTTTGGGGGGGTCCTACGAGCAGTACTTC

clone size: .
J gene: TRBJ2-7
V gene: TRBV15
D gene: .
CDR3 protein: CATSIGPTGTYEQYF
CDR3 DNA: TGTGCCACCAGCATCGGCCCGACAGGAACCTACGAGCAGTACTTC

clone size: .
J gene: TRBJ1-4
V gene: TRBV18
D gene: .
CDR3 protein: CASSPQANEKLFF
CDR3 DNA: TGTGCCAGCTCACCGCAAGCCAATGAAAAACTGTTTTTT

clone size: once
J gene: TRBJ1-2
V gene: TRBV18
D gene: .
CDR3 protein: CASSPGGNYGYTF
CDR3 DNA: TGTGCCAGCTCACCAGGCGGGAATTATGGCTACACCTTC

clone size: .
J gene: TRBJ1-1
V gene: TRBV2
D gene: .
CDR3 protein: CASSPGQNTEAFF
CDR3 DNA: TGTGCCAGCAGTCCGGGACAGAACACTGAAGCTTTCTTT

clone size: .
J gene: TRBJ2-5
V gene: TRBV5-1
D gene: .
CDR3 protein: CASSGLQETQYF
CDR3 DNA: TGCGCCAGCAGCGGACTGCAAGAGACCCAGTACTTC

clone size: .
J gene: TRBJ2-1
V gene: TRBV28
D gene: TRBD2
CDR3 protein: CASRGLAGGPLRFF
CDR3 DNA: TGTGCCAGCAGGGGACTAGCGGGAGGCCCTCTCCGGTTCTTC

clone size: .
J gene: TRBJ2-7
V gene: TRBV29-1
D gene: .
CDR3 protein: CSVGGRQGAGKQYF
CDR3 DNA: TGCAGCGTCGGGGGGAGGCAGGGGGCGGGGAAGCAGTACTTC

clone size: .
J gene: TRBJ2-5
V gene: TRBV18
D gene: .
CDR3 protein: CASSPTGQETQYF
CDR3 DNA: TGTGCCAGCTCACCGACAGGTCAAGAGACCCAGTACTTC

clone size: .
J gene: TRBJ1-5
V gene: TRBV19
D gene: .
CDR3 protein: CASSMVGGGSQPQHF
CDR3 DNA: TGTGCCAGTAGTATGGTAGGGGGAGGGAGTCAGCCCCAGCATTTT

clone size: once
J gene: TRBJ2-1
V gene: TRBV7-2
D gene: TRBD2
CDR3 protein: CASSLERGTSYNEQFF
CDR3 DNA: TGTGCCAGCAGCTTAGAGCGGGGGACCTCCTACAATGAGCAGTTCTTC

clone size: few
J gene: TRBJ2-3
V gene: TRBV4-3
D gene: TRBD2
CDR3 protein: CASSPHLAADTQYF
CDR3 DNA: TGCGCCAGCAGTCCCCATCTAGCGGCAGATACGCAGTATTTT

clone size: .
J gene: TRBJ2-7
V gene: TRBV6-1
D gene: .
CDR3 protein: CASFHYEQYF
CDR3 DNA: TGTGCCAGCTTCCATTACGAGCAGTACTTC

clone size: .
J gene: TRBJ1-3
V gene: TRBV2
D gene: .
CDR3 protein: CASTEVPSGNTIYF
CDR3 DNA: TGTGCCAGTACCGAGGTCCCCTCTGGAAACACCATATATTTT

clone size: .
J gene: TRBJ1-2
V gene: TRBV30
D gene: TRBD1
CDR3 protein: CAWRTGSQGLGGYTF
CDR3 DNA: TGTGCCTGGAGGACAGGGTCACAGGGACTTGGTGGCTACACCTTC

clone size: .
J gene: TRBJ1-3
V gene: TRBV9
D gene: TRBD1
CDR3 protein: CASSVEGGDRSGNTIYF
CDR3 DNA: TGTGCCAGCAGCGTAGAAGGTGGGGACAGGTCTGGAAACACCATATATTTT

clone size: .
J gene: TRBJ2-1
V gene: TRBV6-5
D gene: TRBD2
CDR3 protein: CASSSGTSGRNEQFF
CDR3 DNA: TGTGCCAGCAGTTCGGGGACTAGCGGACGCAATGAGCAGTTCTTC

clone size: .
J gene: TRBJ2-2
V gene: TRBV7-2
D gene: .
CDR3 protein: CASSRGWEDTGELFF
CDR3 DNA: TGTGCCAGCAGCCGCGGGTGGGAAGACACCGGGGAGCTGTTTTTT

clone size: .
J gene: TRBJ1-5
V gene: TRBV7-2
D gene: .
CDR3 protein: CASSLQYSNQPQHF
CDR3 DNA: TGTGCCAGCAGCCTACAGTATAGCAATCAGCCCCAGCATTTT

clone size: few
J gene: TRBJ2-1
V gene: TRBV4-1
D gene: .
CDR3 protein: CASSQDGAVRLVGEQFF
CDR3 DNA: TGCGCCAGCAGCCAAGATGGGGCGGTCCGGCTTGTGGGTGAGCAGTTCTTC

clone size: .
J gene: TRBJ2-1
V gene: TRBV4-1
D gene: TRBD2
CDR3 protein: CASSQGSSGGAYNEQFF
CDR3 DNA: TGCGCCAGCAGCCAAGGGTCTAGCGGGGGGGCCTACAATGAGCAGTTCTTC